This T cell receptor (beta chain) originates from a study of cytomegalovirus exposure and HLA in healthy donors. Broader study findings: An analysis was carried out later, and it reportedly showed fewer N-insertions in an Asian-associated ancestry cluster than the 666-donor mean. Most TCR sequences were rare, but some public TCRs occurred in many donors. Among TCR beta chains, those listed as cytomegalovirus-associated numbered over 150.

There are 14 residues in the CDR3. The junction had 6 bases not matched to a gene; V was cut back by 2 bases and J by 5 bases. CDR1 and CDR2 (germline): SGHRS, YFSETQ. A multiplex PCR was run with 60 Vbeta primers and 13 Jbeta primers. Only in-frame clones appear in the TCRdb table, and some are missing; sequencing was by immunoSEQ multiplex PCR. The table shows 150,000 to 200,000 clones, with roughly four fifths occurring only once. There were likely unrecorded immune exposures, though donors were nominally healthy when sampled. Points on this clone: Its antigen is still unknown.

The source material was PBMCs. The chain is built from TRBV5-1 and TRBJ1-1; the match to TRBD1 covers 7 bases. The source of this sequence is a man in his late teens or twenties in good health and CMV-seronegative. This CDR3 reads CASSFRGLDTEAFF. CDR3 coding DNA: TGCGCCAGCAGCTTCAGGGGGTTGGATACTGAAGCTTTCTTT. Supplemented by reference TRBV5-1 and TRBJ1-1, the full variable domain reads KAGVTQTPRYLIKTRGQQVTLSCSPISGHRSVSWYQQTPGQGLQFLFEYFSETQRNKGNFPGRFSGRQFSNSRSEMNVSTLELGDSALYLCASSFRGLDTEAFFGQGTRLTVV.